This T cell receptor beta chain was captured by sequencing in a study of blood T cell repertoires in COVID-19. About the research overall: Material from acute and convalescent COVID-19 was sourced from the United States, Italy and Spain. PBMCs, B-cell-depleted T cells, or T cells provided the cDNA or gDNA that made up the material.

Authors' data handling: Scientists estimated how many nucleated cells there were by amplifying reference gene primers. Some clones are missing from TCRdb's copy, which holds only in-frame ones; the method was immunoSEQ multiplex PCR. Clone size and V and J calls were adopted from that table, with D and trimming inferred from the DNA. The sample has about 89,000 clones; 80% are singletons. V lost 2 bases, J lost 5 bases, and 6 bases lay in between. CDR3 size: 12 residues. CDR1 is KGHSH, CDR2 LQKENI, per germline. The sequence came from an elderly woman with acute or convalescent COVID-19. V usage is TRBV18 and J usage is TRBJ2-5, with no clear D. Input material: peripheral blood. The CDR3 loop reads CASSPISETQYF. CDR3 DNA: TGTGCCAGCTCACCAATTTCGGAGACCCAGTACTTC.